The 24 T cell receptor beta chains below all came from one sample that was sequenced in a study of early T cells in non-severe SARS-CoV-2 infection. TCRdb called the 5' RACE reads again in MiXCR, with one record for every CDR3 protein. This repertoire shows some 66,000 distinct CDR3 sequences, roughly 9.1% found once; its top ten account for about 3.5%. Input material: whole blood. These receptors all stem from an adult who was a healthcare worker with PCR-confirmed SARS-CoV-2 infection or an uninfected control (not recorded which).

This chain connects TRBV7-9 to TRBJ1-1; D possibly corresponds to TRBD1 (5 bases). Germline V gene lookup returns CDR1 SEHNR and CDR2 FQNEAQ (reference sequence). V was shortened by 9 bases and J by 7 bases, with 18 bases between the two germline ends. The CDR3 is 13 amino acids. The CDR3 here is CASMTAEGLEAFF. The CDR3 DNA follows: TGTGCCAGTATGACAGCCGAGGGCCTTGAAGCTTTCTTT.

The V and J genes are TRBV5-4 and TRBJ2-7, with D possibly matching TRBD2 (5 bases). The CDR3 spans 13 residues. Deletions cut 4 bases from V and 1 base from J, with 9 bases between. Germline V gives CDR1 SGHNT, CDR2 YYREEE (reference sequence). The CDR3 nucleotides read TGTGCCAGCAGCGGAGGACCGTCCTACGAGCAGTACTTC. Protein: CASSGGPSYEQYF.

A few counts support this clonotype. The gene calls are TRBV20-1 and TRBJ1-2, with 9 bases lining up with TRBD1. The germline V gene has CDR1 DFQATT and CDR2 SNEGSKA (reference sequence). J was trimmed by 4 bases and V by 0 bases; bases with no gene match: 6. This CDR3 comprises 15 residues. CDR3 nucleotides: TGCAGTGCTAGAGATGGGACAGGGTTCGTCTATGGCTACACCTTC. It specifies CSARDGTGFVYGYTF.

The rearrangement links TRBV20-1 to TRBJ2-4, with D hard to call. The CDR3 runs 10 residues. Germline CDR1 is DFQATT and CDR2 is SNEGSKA (reference sequence). Trimming removed 6 bases from V and 2 bases from J, with 2 bases in between. This chain's CDR3 is CSATKNIQYF. The CDR3 DNA reads TGCAGTGCCACCAAAAACATTCAGTACTTC.

V gene TRBV10-1 combines with J gene TRBJ2-7, with D hard to call. The CDR3 is made up of 14 amino acids. Between the trimmed V and J ends, which lost 3 bases and 6 bases, there was a span of 15 bases. CDR1 WNHNN and CDR2 SYGVQD come from the germline V gene (reference sequence). The CDR3 coding sequence is TGCGCCAGCAGTGAACAGATACCTACGTTCGAGCAGTACTTC. It yields the protein CASSEQIPTFEQYF.

This chain connects TRBV7-9 to TRBJ2-1; D unclear. This CDR3 has 13 amino acids. V was trimmed by 6 bases and J by 8 bases, leaving 14 bases between them. Per the germline V gene, CDR1 is SEHNR and CDR2 is FQNEAQ (reference sequence). CDR3 residues: CASRSPIAHEQFF. CDR3 DNA sequence: TGTGCCAGCAGATCCCCTATTGCCCATGAGCAGTTCTTC. The variable domain in full, with the rest retrieved from reference TRBV7-9 and TRBJ2-1, is DTGVSQNPRHKITKRGQNVTFRCDPISEHNRLYWYRQTLGQGPEFLTYFQNEAQLEKSRLLSDRFSAERPKGSFSTLEIQRTEQGDSAMYLCASRSPIAHEQFFGPGTRLTVL.

At least ten counts were recorded for this clonotype. This chain uses TRBV11-3 with TRBJ2-1; D is unresolved. The CDR3 runs 13 residues. The ends were cut back, 5 bases at V and 8 bases at J, with 13 bases in the middle. In germline, CDR1 is SGHNT, CDR2 YENEEA. This CDR3 reads CASSLGLKDEQFF. CDR3 sequence (DNA): TGTGCCAGCAGCCTCGGTTTGAAGGATGAGCAGTTCTTC.

V and J are TRBV29-1 and TRBJ2-1; a possible D gene is TRBD1 (5 bases). Germline CDR1 reads SQVTM; CDR2 reads ANQGSEA. The CDR3 is 15 amino acids. V lost 2 bases, J lost 1 base, and 12 bases lay in between. The CDR3 loop is CSVEYLRGSYNEQFF. Here the CDR3 DNA reads TGCAGCGTTGAATATTTAAGGGGTTCCTACAATGAGCAGTTCTTC.

The chain employs TRBV12-3 or TRBV12-4 and TRBJ2-2, with D perhaps TRBD1 or TRBD2 (5 bases each). With 8 bases removed from V and 4 bases from J, the gap between germline ends came to 17 bases. This CDR3 is 15 amino acids long. CDR3 DNA sequence: TGTGCCAGCGGTGGTCGGGGCTGGGGCACCGGGGAGCTGTTTTTT. It codes for CASGGRGWGTGELFF.

This clonotype was recorded a few times. V usage is TRBV7-9 and J usage is TRBJ1-6; no definite D call. Trimming stripped 0 bases from V and 11 bases from J, with 14 bases between. This CDR3 region has 15 residues. Germline CDR1 reads SEHNR; CDR2 reads FQNEAQ (reference sequence). CDR3 bases: TGTGCCAGCAGCTTAGCTGAGGGTTCTGGTACACCCCTCCACTTT. This encodes CASSLAEGSGTPLHF.

As regards this clonotype: Mismatch with germline at one junction end may stem from a read error. The rearrangement joins TRBV6-5 to TRBJ2-1; 9 bases fit TRBD2. Germline loops: CDR1 MNHEY, CDR2 SVGAGI. This CDR3 is 13 amino acids long. CDR3 region: CASTGTSYDEQFF. The CDR3 DNA is TGTGCCAGCACTGGGACTAGCTACGATGAGCAGTTCTTC.

The chain has TRBV28 and TRBJ1-4, with TRBD1 as a possible D gene (5 bases). CDR3 length: 15 amino acids. V shed 4 bases and J shed 7 bases, with 16 bases lying between them. Per the germline V gene, CDR1 is MDHEN and CDR2 is SYDVKM. The CDR3 loop is CASSSQQGGFEKLFF. The CDR3 nucleotides read TGTGCCAGCAGTTCCCAGCAGGGAGGGTTTGAAAAACTGTTTTTT.

This clonotype was picked up many times. J is TRBJ2-3 and V is TRBV4-2; D uncertain. The CDR3 extends over 12 amino acids. From germline, CDR1 is LGHNA and CDR2 YNFKEQ. Trimming cost V 0 bases and J 9 bases, with 7 bases left between them. The CDR3 sequence is CASSQDGRTQYF. In nucleotides, the CDR3 is TGTGCCAGCAGCCAAGACGGGCGCACGCAGTATTTT.

Ten or more counts support this clonotype. The V and J genes are TRBV6-5 and TRBJ2-3; TRBD1 aligns across 7 bases. J gave up 2 bases and V 4 bases, and 6 bases lay outside the gene matches. Germline lookup yields CDR1 MNHEY and CDR2 SVGAGI. CDR3 length: 15 amino acids. CDR3 sequence reads: CASSSPGGFTDTQYF. The CDR3 nucleotides are TGTGCCAGCAGTTCCCCAGGGGGTTTCACAGATACGCAGTATTTT.

There are a few counts of this clonotype. The DNA for the CDR3 is TGTGCCACCAGCAGAGGGGACAGGGCGGGAGACACTGAAGCTTTCTTT. Encoded protein: CATSRGDRAGDTEAFF. The chain has TRBV15 and TRBJ1-1; 9 bases match TRBD1. CDR1 and CDR2 (germline): LNHNV, YYDKDF (reference sequence). V gave up 1 base and J gave up 3 bases; unmatched junction bases: 6. This CDR3 has 16 residues.

This clonotype has a count of ten or more. This chain connects TRBV5-1 to TRBJ2-3; D is unclear. The CDR3 is 16 residues long. V lost 4 bases and J 3 bases, leaving 18 bases between the germline ends. Germline V gene sequence: CDR1 SGHRS, CDR2 YFSETQ. In nucleotides, the CDR3 is TGCGCCAGCAGCGACCAGCGAAATGGTAGGACAGATACGCAGTATTTT. Its translation is CASSDQRNGRTDTQYF.

This clonotype was observed many times. V gene TRBV20-1 combines with J gene TRBJ2-7; D ambiguous. Trimming took 6 bases from V and 0 from J, leaving 15 bases between them. From germline, CDR1 is DFQATT and CDR2 SNEGSKA (reference sequence). The CDR3 loop spans 14 amino acids. Here the CDR3 reads CSAISMNPSYEQYF. CDR3 coding DNA: TGCAGTGCCATAAGCATGAACCCCTCCTACGAGCAGTACTTC.

This clonotype was found many times. J is TRBJ2-5 and V is TRBV29-1, with D possibly TRBD1 on 6 matching bases. Germline CDR1 reads SQVTM; CDR2 reads ANQGSEA. This CDR3 has 13 amino acids. The V end was cut by 2 bases, the J end by 4 bases, with 11 bases between. CDR3 amino acids: CSVESPRGETQYF. In DNA, the CDR3 is TGCAGCGTTGAATCCCCCAGGGGAGAGACCCAGTACTTC.

This clonotype has a count of ten or more. The chain links TRBV29-1 to TRBJ1-1, with 10 bases aligning to TRBD1. The V gene end was trimmed by 6 bases and the J gene end by 4 bases; junction bases not matched to a gene: 14. CDR3 size: 16 residues. Germline CDR1 is SQVTM and CDR2 is ANQGSEA. The CDR3 DNA follows: TGCAGCGTGGCCGACGGGACAGGGGAGTGGGGCACTGAAGCTTTCTTT. Amino acid sequence: CSVADGTGEWGTEAFF. Variable domain in full (rest from reference TRBV29-1 and TRBJ1-1): SAVISQKPSRDICQRGTSLTIQCQVDSQVTMMFWYRQQPGQSLTLIATANQGSEATYESGFVIDKFPISRPNLTFSTLTVSNMSPEDSSIYLCSVADGTGEWGTEAFFGQGTRLTVV.

The chain couples TRBV29-1 to TRBJ2-5; D unclear. Germline lookup yields CDR1 SQVTM and CDR2 ANQGSEA. The CDR3 length is 13 residues. Deletions cut 3 bases from V and 0 bases from J, with 8 bases between. The CDR3 loop reads CSVDTVNQETQYF. Here the CDR3 DNA reads TGCAGCGTTGATACGGTAAACCAAGAGACCCAGTACTTC.

This clonotype was seen repeatedly, ten times or more. The chain joins TRBV18 to TRBJ1-1, with unresolved D. This CDR3 has 14 residues. CDR1 is KGHSH and CDR2 is LQKENI in the germline V gene. V was trimmed by 2 bases and J by 7 bases, leaving 14 bases between them. CDR3 nucleotides: TGTGCCAGCTCACCAACGAGCCTTGGAGGTGAAGCTTTCTTT. Translated: CASSPTSLGGEAFF.

This clonotype was counted at least ten times. The chain has TRBV5-1 and TRBJ1-5; the D is unclear. Trimming cost V 0 bases and J 0 bases, with 7 bases left between them. CDR1 SGHRS and CDR2 YFSETQ come from the germline V gene. This CDR3 contains 15 residues. CDR3 bases: TGCGCCAGCAGCTTGGCCGGGGATAGCAATCAGCCCCAGCATTTT. As protein: CASSLAGDSNQPQHF.

This clonotype was seen only a few times. The chain links TRBV29-1 to TRBJ2-7, with TRBD2 identical over 8 bases. This CDR3 contains 15 residues. V dropped 2 bases and J dropped 4; count of bases not matched to a gene: 10. Germline CDR1 is SQVTM and CDR2 is ANQGSEA. CDR3 nucleotides: TGCAGCGTTGAAATTGCGGGAGGCCCCCGGTACGAGCAGTACTTC. Its protein product is CSVEIAGGPRYEQYF.

This clonotype was observed many times. The V and J genes are TRBV3-1 and TRBJ1-2; the D gene is possibly TRBD1 (6 bases). V lost 3 bases to trimming and J lost 8 bases, with 16 bases between them. From germline, CDR1 is LGHDT and CDR2 YNNKEL (reference sequence). The CDR3 is 14 amino acids. The CDR3 loop reads CASSQGGQGRGYTF. DNA of the CDR3: TGTGCCAGCAGCCAGGGGGGGCAGGGGCGCGGCTACACCTTC.